These 3 T cell receptor beta chains were all obtained from the same sample, sequenced in a study of TIL therapy for anti-PD-1-resistant metastatic lung cancer. Sequencing used immunoSEQ v3. Assay: immunoSEQ multiplex PCR; the TCRdb copy retains only in-frame clones and omits some. The repertoire holds 55,000 to 65,000 clones, with 69% as singletons. As for time point: pre-treatment sample, taken before nivolumab and TIL therapy. Source: blood, taken at baseline. These TCRs come from a person between 25 and 80 years old with non-small cell lung cancer.

This chain links TRBV5-6 with TRBJ2-7; the D gene could be TRBD1 or TRBD2 (5 bases each). CDR3 size: 14 residues. The V and J ends lost 4 bases and 4 bases respectively, with 15 bases between them. In germline, CDR1 is SGHDT, CDR2 YYEEEE. CDR3 nucleotide sequence: TGTGCCAGCAGCCGGGACCCGAGGGGTTACGAGCAGTACTTC. This translates into CASSRDPRGYEQYF.

The V and J genes are TRBV4-1 and TRBJ2-3, with D unresolved. V shed 0 bases and J shed 5 bases, with 15 bases lying between them. Germline loops: CDR1 MGHRA, CDR2 YSYEKL. The CDR3 extends over 16 amino acids. The CDR3 sequence: CASSQDYRSEVDTQYF. Here the CDR3 DNA reads TGCGCCAGCAGCCAAGACTATAGGAGTGAGGTAGATACGCAGTATTTT.

In its sample, this clone was seen a few times. The chain links TRBV5-4 to TRBJ1-2; D may be TRBD1 (5 bases). Germline CDR1 SGHNT, CDR2 YYREEE (reference sequence). The CDR3 runs to 14 residues. Trimming took 5 bases from V and 0 from J, leaving 11 bases between them. As DNA, the CDR3 is TGTGCCAGCAGTTCGACAGATTCTAACTATGGCTACACCTTC. This translates into CASSSTDSNYGYTF.